At least ten counts were recorded for the clone carrying this T cell receptor (beta chain). Its antigen remains unidentified. The TCR library protocol attached unique molecular identifiers to the individual cDNA molecules. Using its own MiXCR run on the 5' RACE reads, TCRdb lists one record per CDR3 protein. The table shows 25,000 to 35,000 distinct CDR3 sequences, with around 6.6% occurring only once. The data were obtained in a study of early T cells in non-severe SARS-CoV-2 infection. Study in general: Sequencing input comprised bulk RNA from unsorted whole blood; chain pairing was not available. The study, taken as a whole, reports: Missing private and CD4 specificities, VDJdb matching favored anti-spike CD8 responses.

CDR1 and CDR2 (germline): SGHAT, FQNNGV. The CDR3 contains 16 residues. Trimming shortened V by 5 bases and J by 4 bases, and 20 bases separated the two germline ends. The V gene is TRBV11-2, the J gene TRBJ1-2; maybe TRBD1 (6 bases). The material sequenced was whole blood. The sequence was obtained from an adult who was a healthcare worker with PCR-confirmed SARS-CoV-2 infection or an uninfected control (not recorded which). The CDR3 protein is CASSQRPTGTIYGYTF. CDR3 bases: TGTGCCAGCAGCCAGCGCCCTACCGGGACAATCTATGGCTACACCTTC.